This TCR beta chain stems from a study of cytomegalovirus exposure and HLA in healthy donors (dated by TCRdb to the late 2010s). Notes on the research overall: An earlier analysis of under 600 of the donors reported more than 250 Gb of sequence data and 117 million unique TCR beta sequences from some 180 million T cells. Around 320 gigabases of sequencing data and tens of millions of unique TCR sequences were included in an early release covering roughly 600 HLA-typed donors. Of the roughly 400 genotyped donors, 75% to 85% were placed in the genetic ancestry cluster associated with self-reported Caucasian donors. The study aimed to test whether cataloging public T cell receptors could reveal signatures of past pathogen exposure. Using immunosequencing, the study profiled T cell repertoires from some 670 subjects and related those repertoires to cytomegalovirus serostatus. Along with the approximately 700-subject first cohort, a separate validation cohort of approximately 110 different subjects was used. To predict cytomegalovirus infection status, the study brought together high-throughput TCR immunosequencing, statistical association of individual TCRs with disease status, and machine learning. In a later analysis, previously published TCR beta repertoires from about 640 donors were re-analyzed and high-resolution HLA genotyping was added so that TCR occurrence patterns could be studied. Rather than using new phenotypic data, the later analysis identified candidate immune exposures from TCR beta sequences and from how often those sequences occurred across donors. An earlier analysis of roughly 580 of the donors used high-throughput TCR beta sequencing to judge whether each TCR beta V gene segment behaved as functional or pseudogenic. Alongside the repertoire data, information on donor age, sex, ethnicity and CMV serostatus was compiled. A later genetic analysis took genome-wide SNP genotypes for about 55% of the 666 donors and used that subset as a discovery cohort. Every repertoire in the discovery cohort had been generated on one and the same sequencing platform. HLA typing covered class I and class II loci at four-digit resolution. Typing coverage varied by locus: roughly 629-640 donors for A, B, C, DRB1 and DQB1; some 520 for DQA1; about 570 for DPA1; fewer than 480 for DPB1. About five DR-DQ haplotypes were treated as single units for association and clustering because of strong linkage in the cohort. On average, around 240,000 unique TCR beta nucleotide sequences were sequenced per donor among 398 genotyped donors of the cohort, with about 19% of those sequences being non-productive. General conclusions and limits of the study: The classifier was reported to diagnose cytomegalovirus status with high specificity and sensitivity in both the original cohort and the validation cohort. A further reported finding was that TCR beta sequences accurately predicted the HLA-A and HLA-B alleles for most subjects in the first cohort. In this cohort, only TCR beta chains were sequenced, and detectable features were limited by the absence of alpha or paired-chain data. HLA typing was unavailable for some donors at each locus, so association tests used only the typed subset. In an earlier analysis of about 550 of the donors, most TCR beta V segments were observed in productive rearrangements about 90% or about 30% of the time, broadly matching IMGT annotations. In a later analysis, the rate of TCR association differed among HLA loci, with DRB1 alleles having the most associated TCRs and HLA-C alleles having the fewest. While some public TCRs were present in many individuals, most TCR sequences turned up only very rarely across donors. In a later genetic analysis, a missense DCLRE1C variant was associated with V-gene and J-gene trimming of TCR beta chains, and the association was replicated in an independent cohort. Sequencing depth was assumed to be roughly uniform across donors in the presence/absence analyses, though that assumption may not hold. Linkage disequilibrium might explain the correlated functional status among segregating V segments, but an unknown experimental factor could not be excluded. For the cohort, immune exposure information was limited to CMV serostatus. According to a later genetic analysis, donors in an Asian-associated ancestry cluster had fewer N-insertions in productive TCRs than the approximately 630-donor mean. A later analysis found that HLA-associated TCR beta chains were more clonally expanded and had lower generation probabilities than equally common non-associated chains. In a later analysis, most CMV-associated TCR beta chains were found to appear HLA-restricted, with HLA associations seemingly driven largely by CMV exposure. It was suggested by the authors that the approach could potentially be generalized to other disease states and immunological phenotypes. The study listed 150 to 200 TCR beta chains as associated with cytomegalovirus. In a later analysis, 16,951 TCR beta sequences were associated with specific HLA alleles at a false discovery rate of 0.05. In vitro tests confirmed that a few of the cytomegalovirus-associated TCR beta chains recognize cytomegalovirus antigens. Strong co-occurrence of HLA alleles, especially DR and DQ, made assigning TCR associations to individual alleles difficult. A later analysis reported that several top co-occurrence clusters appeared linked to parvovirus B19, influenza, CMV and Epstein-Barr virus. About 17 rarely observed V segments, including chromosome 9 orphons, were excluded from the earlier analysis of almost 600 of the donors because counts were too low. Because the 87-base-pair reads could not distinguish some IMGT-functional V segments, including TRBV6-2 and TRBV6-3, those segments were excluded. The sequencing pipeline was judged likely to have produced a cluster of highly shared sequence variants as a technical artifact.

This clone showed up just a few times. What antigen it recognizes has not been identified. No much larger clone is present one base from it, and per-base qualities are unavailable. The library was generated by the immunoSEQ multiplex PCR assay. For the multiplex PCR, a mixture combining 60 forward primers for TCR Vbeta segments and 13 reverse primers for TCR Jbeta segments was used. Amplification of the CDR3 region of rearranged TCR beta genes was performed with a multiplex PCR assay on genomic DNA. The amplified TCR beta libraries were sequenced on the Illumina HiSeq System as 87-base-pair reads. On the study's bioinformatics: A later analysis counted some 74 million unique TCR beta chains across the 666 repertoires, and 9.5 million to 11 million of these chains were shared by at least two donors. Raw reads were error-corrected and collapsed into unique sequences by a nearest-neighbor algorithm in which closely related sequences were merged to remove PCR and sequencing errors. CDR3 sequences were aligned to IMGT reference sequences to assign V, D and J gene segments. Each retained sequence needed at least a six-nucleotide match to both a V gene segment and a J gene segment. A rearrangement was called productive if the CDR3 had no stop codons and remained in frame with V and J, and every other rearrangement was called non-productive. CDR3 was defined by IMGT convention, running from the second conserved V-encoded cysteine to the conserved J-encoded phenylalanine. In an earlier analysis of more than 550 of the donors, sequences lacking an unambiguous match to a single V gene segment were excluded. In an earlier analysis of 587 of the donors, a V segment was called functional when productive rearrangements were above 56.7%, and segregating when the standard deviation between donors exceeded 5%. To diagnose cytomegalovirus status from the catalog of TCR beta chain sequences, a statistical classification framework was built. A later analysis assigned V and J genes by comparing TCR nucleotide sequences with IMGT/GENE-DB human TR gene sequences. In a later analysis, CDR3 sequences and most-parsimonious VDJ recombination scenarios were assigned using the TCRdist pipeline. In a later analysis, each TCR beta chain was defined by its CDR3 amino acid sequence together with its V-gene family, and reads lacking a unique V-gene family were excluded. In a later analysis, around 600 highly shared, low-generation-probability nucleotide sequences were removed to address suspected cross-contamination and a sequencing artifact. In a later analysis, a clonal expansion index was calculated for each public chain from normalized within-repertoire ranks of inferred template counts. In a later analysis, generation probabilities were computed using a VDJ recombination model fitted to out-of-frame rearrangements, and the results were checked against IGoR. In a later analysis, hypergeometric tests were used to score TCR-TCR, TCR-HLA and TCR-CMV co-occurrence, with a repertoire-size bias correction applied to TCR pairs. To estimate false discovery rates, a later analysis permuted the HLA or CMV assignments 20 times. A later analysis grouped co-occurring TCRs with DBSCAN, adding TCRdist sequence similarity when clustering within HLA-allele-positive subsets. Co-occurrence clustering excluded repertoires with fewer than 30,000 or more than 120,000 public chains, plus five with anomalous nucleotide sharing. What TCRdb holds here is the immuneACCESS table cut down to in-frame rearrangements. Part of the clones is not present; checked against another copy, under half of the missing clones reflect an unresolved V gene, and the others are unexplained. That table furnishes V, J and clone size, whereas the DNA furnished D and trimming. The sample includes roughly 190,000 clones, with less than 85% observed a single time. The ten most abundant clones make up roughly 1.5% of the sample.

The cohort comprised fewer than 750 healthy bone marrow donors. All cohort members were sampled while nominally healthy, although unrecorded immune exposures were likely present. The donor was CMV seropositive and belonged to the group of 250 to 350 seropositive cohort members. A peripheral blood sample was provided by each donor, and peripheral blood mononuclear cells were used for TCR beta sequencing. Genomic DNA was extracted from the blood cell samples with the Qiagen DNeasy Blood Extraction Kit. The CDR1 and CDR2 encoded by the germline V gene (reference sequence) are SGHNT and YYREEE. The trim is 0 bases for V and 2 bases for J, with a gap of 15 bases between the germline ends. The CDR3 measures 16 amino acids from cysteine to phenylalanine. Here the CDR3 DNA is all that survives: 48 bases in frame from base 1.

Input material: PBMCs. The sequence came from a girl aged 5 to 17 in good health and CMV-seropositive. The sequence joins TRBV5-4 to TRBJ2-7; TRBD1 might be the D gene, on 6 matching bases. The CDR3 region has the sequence CASSLALGQQTYEQYF. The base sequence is TGTGCCAGCAGCTTGGCCCTAGGACAGCAAACCTACGAGCAGTACTTC. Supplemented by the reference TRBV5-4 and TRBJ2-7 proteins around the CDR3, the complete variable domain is ETGVTQSPTHLIKTRGQQVTLRCSSQSGHNTVSWYQQALGQGPQFIFQYYREEENGRGNFPPRFSGLQFPNYSSELNVNALELDDSALYLCASSLALGQQTYEQYFGPGTRLTVT.